The rows below give T cell receptor beta chains drawn from one sample of a study of cytomegalovirus exposure and HLA in healthy donors. Assay used: immunoSEQ multiplex PCR; TCRdb lists only in-frame clones, some missing. The table records about 38,000 clones, just over 85% of them present only once. Sequenced input: PBMCs. All receptors come from a woman in her thirties or forties in good health and CMV-seropositive. CDR3s include the opening cysteine and the closing phenylalanine or tryptophan. D genes are given only for firm matches. Some rows have no size entry. The others give once, few or many, or a class for an expanded clone.

abundance: -; v_gene: TRBV19; j_gene: TRBJ2-5; d_gene: TRBD2; CDR3aa: CASSNSGGAVETQYF; CDR3nt: TGTGCCAGTAGTAATAGCGGGGGGGCCGTGGAGACCCAGTACTTC
abundance: -; v_gene: TRBV7-9; j_gene: TRBJ2-3; d_gene: -; CDR3aa: CSSSLVALAGTDTQYF; CDR3nt: TGTTCCAGCAGCTTAGTAGCGCTAGCAGGCACAGATACGCAGTATTTT
abundance: -; v_gene: TRBV7-9; j_gene: TRBJ1-3; d_gene: -; CDR3aa: CAEDRRNTIYF; CDR3nt: TGTGCGGAGGACAGAAGAAACACCATATATTTT
abundance: -; v_gene: TRBV4-2; j_gene: TRBJ2-3; d_gene: -; CDR3aa: CASSQESLPSKADTQYF; CDR3nt: TGTGCCAGCAGCCAAGAATCTTTGCCTAGCAAAGCAGATACGCAGTATTTT
abundance: -; v_gene: TRBV27; j_gene: TRBJ2-3; d_gene: TRBD2; CDR3aa: CASSLSPRGGLIRTDTQYF; CDR3nt: TGTGCCAGCAGTTTATCTCCCCGGGGGGGCCTGATTCGCACAGATACGCAGTATTTT
abundance: -; v_gene: TRBV5-4; j_gene: TRBJ1-1; d_gene: -; CDR3aa: CASSFSQGWVSDKAFF; CDR3nt: TGTGCCAGCAGCTTTTCGCAGGGATGGGTGTCGGATAAAGCTTTCTTT
abundance: -; v_gene: TRBV5-6; j_gene: TRBJ1-5; d_gene: -; CDR3aa: CASSYQGNQPQHF; CDR3nt: TGTGCCAGCAGCTACCAGGGCAATCAGCCCCAGCATTTT
abundance: -; v_gene: TRBV4-1; j_gene: TRBJ2-7; d_gene: -; CDR3aa: CASSQGPGQVSYEQYF; CDR3nt: TGCGCCAGCAGCCAAGGTCCAGGGCAGGTTTCCTACGAGCAGTACTTC
abundance: few; v_gene: TRBV6-5; j_gene: TRBJ1-1; d_gene: -; CDR3aa: CASSYSRGTEAFF; CDR3nt: TGTGCCAGCAGTTACTCCAGGGGCACTGAAGCTTTCTTT
abundance: -; v_gene: TRBV4-3; j_gene: TRBJ2-2; d_gene: TRBD2; CDR3aa: CASSHEYRRGDYTGELFF; CDR3nt: TGCGCCAGCAGCCATGAATACCGTCGGGGGGACTACACCGGGGAGCTGTTTTTT
abundance: -; v_gene: TRBV18; j_gene: TRBJ2-7; d_gene: TRBD1; CDR3aa: CASSPPTIGTGGSEQYF; CDR3nt: TGTGCCAGCTCACCTCCCACGATCGGAACAGGGGGCTCCGAGCAGTACTTC
abundance: -; v_gene: TRBV6-1; j_gene: TRBJ2-2; d_gene: TRBD1; CDR3aa: CASATGQAVTGELFF; CDR3nt: TGTGCCAGCGCGACGGGACAGGCGGTCACCGGGGAGCTGTTTTTT
abundance: -; v_gene: TRBV29-1; j_gene: TRBJ2-1; d_gene: -; CDR3aa: CSGGTFSYNEQFF; CDR3nt: TGCAGCGGGGGGACTTTCTCCTACAATGAGCAGTTCTTC
abundance: -; v_gene: TRBV5-1; j_gene: TRBJ2-2; d_gene: -; CDR3aa: CASSLGSGTGELFF; CDR3nt: TGCGCCAGCAGCTTGGGGAGTGGTACCGGGGAGCTGTTTTTT
abundance: -; v_gene: TRBV6-4; j_gene: TRBJ2-3; d_gene: TRBD2; CDR3aa: CASSDQGGSADTQYF; CDR3nt: TGTGCCAGCAGTGACCAGGGCGGGAGTGCAGATACGCAGTATTTT
abundance: -; v_gene: TRBV10-3; j_gene: TRBJ2-5; d_gene: TRBD2; CDR3aa: CAISEPGLGETQYF; CDR3nt: TGTGCCATCAGTGAGCCGGGACTAGGGGAGACCCAGTACTTC
abundance: few; v_gene: TRBV19; j_gene: TRBJ1-1; d_gene: -; CDR3aa: CASSIDLEAFF; CDR3nt: TGTGCCAGTAGTATAGACCTTGAAGCTTTCTTT
abundance: -; v_gene: TRBV5-8; j_gene: TRBJ1-2; d_gene: TRBD1; CDR3aa: CASSFGDSANYGYTF; CDR3nt: TGTGCCAGCAGCTTCGGGGACAGTGCTAACTATGGCTACACCTTC
abundance: once; v_gene: TRBV9; j_gene: TRBJ2-2; d_gene: TRBD1; CDR3aa: CASRTGGYTGELFF; CDR3nt: TGTGCCAGCAGGACAGGGGGCTACACCGGGGAGCTGTTTTTT
abundance: -; v_gene: TRBV6-5; j_gene: TRBJ1-2; d_gene: TRBD1; CDR3aa: CASRAGGYGYTF; CDR3nt: TGTGCCAGCCGGGCAGGGGGCTATGGCTACACCTTC
abundance: -; v_gene: TRBV15; j_gene: TRBJ2-2; d_gene: TRBD1; CDR3aa: CATSGRQGADTGELFF; CDR3nt: TGTGCCACCAGCGGACGACAGGGGGCTGACACCGGGGAGCTGTTTTTT
abundance: -; v_gene: TRBV7-2; j_gene: TRBJ1-1; d_gene: -; CDR3aa: CASSLEGGRTPAFF; CDR3nt: TGTGCCAGCAGCTTAGAGGGGGGGAGAACCCCAGCTTTCTTT
abundance: -; v_gene: TRBV4-2; j_gene: TRBJ1-2; d_gene: TRBD1; CDR3aa: CASSQDPGQGALGYGYTF; CDR3nt: TGTGCCAGCAGCCAAGATCCCGGACAGGGGGCCTTGGGCTATGGCTACACCTTC
abundance: -; v_gene: TRBV7-9; j_gene: TRBJ2-3; d_gene: -; CDR3aa: CASSEPGKGTDTQYF; CDR3nt: TGTGCCAGCAGCGAGCCAGGGAAAGGGACAGATACGCAGTATTTT
abundance: -; v_gene: TRBV6-6; j_gene: TRBJ1-4; d_gene: TRBD1; CDR3aa: CASRATDGQGGEKLFF; CDR3nt: TGTGCCAGCAGGGCTACCGACGGACAGGGAGGGGAAAAACTGTTTTTT
abundance: -; v_gene: TRBV9; j_gene: TRBJ2-5; d_gene: TRBD2; CDR3aa: CASSATLAGGGETQYF; CDR3nt: TGTGCCAGCAGCGCAACACTAGCGGGGGGTGGAGAGACCCAGTACTTC
abundance: -; v_gene: TRBV29-1; j_gene: TRBJ2-7; d_gene: TRBD1; CDR3aa: CSVEPGQGGEQYF; CDR3nt: TGCAGCGTTGAACCGGGACAGGGGGGCGAGCAGTACTTC
abundance: -; v_gene: TRBV5-4; j_gene: TRBJ2-1; d_gene: -; CDR3aa: CASSLGTNNEQFF; CDR3nt: TGTGCCAGCAGCTTAGGGACAAACAATGAGCAGTTCTTC
abundance: -; v_gene: TRBV2; j_gene: TRBJ1-2; d_gene: -; CDR3aa: CASGTGSSYGYTF; CDR3nt: TGTGCCAGCGGTACAGGCTCATCCTATGGCTACACCTTC
abundance: -; v_gene: TRBV5-4; j_gene: TRBJ2-5; d_gene: -; CDR3aa: CASSPGGTEETQYF; CDR3nt: TGTGCCAGCAGCCCGGGGGGGACAGAAGAGACCCAGTACTTC
abundance: -; v_gene: TRBV11-2; j_gene: TRBJ2-3; d_gene: -; CDR3aa: CASSISQYTQYF; CDR3nt: TGTGCCAGCAGCATATCACAATATACGCAGTATTTT
abundance: -; v_gene: TRBV9; j_gene: TRBJ2-1; d_gene: TRBD2; CDR3aa: CASSPSSGGYNEQFF; CDR3nt: TGTGCCAGCAGTCCAAGCAGCGGGGGATACAATGAGCAGTTCTTC
abundance: few; v_gene: TRBV5-6; j_gene: TRBJ2-1; d_gene: TRBD2; CDR3aa: CASSLGLAARYNEQFF; CDR3nt: TGTGCCAGCAGCTTGGGGCTAGCGGCGCGCTACAATGAGCAGTTCTTC
abundance: -; v_gene: TRBV28; j_gene: TRBJ2-3; d_gene: -; CDR3aa: CASSPYPTDRERDTQYF; CDR3nt: TGTGCCAGCAGTCCGTACCCGACTGATCGGGAACGGGATACGCAGTATTTT
abundance: once; v_gene: TRBV4-3; j_gene: TRBJ1-2; d_gene: -; CDR3aa: CASSQDFRGREWDGYTF; CDR3nt: TGCGCCAGCAGCCAAGATTTCAGGGGCAGGGAGTGGGACGGCTACACCTTC
abundance: -; v_gene: TRBV19; j_gene: TRBJ1-2; d_gene: -; CDR3aa: CASSTGHQRAYHGYTF; CDR3nt: TGTGCCAGTAGTACCGGACACCAACGGGCCTATCATGGCTACACCTTC
abundance: -; v_gene: TRBV5-1; j_gene: TRBJ2-1; d_gene: -; CDR3aa: CASSSPRAGGGEQFF; CDR3nt: TGCGCCAGCAGCTCCCCCAGGGCTGGGGGCGGGGAGCAGTTCTTC
abundance: -; v_gene: TRBV7-3; j_gene: TRBJ2-5; d_gene: TRBD1; CDR3aa: CASSLIGGRETQYF; CDR3nt: TGTGCCAGCAGCTTAATAGGGGGCCGAGAGACCCAGTACTTC
abundance: -; v_gene: TRBV5-4; j_gene: TRBJ1-4; d_gene: -; CDR3aa: CASSTGQSNEKLFF; CDR3nt: TGTGCCAGCAGCACCGGACAGTCTAATGAAAAACTGTTTTTT
abundance: few; v_gene: TRBV5-1; j_gene: TRBJ2-5; d_gene: -; CDR3aa: CASSSLTGPQETQYF; CDR3nt: TGCGCCAGCAGCTCCCTGACAGGACCCCAAGAGACCCAGTACTTC